The 13 T cell receptor beta chains below all came from one sample that was sequenced in a study of blood T cell repertoires in COVID-19. Sequencing was performed with immunoSEQ multiplex PCR; in TCRdb, only in-frame clones are kept and a portion is missing. The sample records 350,000 to 450,000 clones, approximately 90% being singletons. Sample: PBMCs or T cells enriched from blood (not recorded which). Receptor source: a woman aged 40 to 50 who had been exposed to COVID-19.

This clone was recorded only once. The chain uses TRBV5-1 and TRBJ1-1; 7 bases are a match to TRBD1. Per the germline V gene, CDR1 is SGHRS and CDR2 is YFSETQ. With V trimmed by 5 bases and J by 1 base, 11 bases remained unmatched. The CDR3 runs 16 residues. The CDR3 coding sequence is TGCGCCAGCAGTTTTCAGAAGACAGGGCGGAACACTGAAGCTTTCTTT. It is translated as CASSFQKTGRNTEAFF. Full variable domain (missing parts from reference TRBV5-1 and TRBJ1-1): KAGVTQTPRYLIKTRGQQVTLSCSPISGHRSVSWYQQTPGQGLQFLFEYFSETQRNKGNFPGRFSGRQFSNSRSEMNVSTLELGDSALYLCASSFQKTGRNTEAFFGQGTRLTVV.

J is TRBJ2-7 and V is TRBV4-2; 13 nucleotides match TRBD2. V was clipped by 4 bases and J by 6 bases; unmatched bases: 9. Germline CDR1 and CDR2: LGHNA and YNFKEQ. The CDR3 length is 16 residues. The DNA for the CDR3 is TGTGCCAGCAGCCTACTAGCGGGGGGGCCTCAGAGCGAGCAGTACTTC. The encoded protein is CASSLLAGGPQSEQYF.

The chain combines TRBV7-3 with TRBJ2-1, with 16 bases lining up with TRBD2. Trimming at V came to 1 base and at J to 7 bases, leaving 10 bases not matched to a gene. This CDR3 comprises 19 residues. The V gene's germline CDR1 is SGHTA and CDR2 FQGTGA. CDR3 nucleotides: TGTGCCAGCAGCTTAATTGGGACTAGCGGGAGGGGTAGACGGAATGAGCAGTTCTTC. Protein product: CASSLIGTSGRGRRNEQFF.

The chain carries TRBV5-1 and TRBJ2-5; TRBD1 is a possible D gene (6 bases). This CDR3 has 14 residues. The ends were cut back, 3 bases at V and 5 bases at J, with 14 bases in the middle. From germline, CDR1 is SGHRS and CDR2 YFSETQ. As DNA, the CDR3 is TGCGCCAGCAGCTCCGGACAGAGGGGTGAGACCCAGTACTTC. This translates into CASSSGQRGETQYF.

The J gene is TRBJ1-2, the V gene TRBV2; D perhaps matches TRBD1 (6 bases). From germline, CDR1 is SNHLY and CDR2 FYNNEI. The CDR3 contains 14 residues. V shed 6 bases and J shed 6 bases, with 17 bases lying between them. The CDR3 nucleotides are TGTGCCAGCAGCCTACTGGGGGCTGAGAATGGCTACACCTTC. Protein product: CASSLLGAENGYTF.

To note about this clone: Compared with germline, one end of the junction differs, possibly owing to a read error. The CDR3 protein is CASSLAGDGTDTQYF. CDR3 DNA sequence: TGTGCCAGCAGCCTAGCGGGAGATGGCACAGATACGCAGTATTTT. The rearrangement joins TRBV7-2 to TRBJ2-3; 10 bases agree with TRBD2. Germline CDR1 and CDR2: SGHTA and FQGNSA. The CDR3 runs to 15 residues. Full variable domain (outside the CDR3, taken from reference TRBV7-2 and TRBJ2-3): GAGVSQSPSNKVTEKGKDVELRCDPISGHTALYWYRQSLGQGLEFLIYFQGNSAPDKSGLPSDRFSAERTGGSVSTLTIQRTQQEDSAVYLCASSLAGDGTDTQYFGPGTRLTVL.

This clone was seen just once. The genes are TRBV19 and TRBJ1-2; TRBD1 is a possible D gene (6 bases). Germline V gene data show CDR1 as LNHDA and CDR2 as SQIVND (reference sequence). The CDR3 loop spans 15 amino acids. The ends were cut back, 4 bases at V and 6 bases at J, with 18 bases in the middle. The chain's CDR3 is CASSKGDTGTDGYTF. The CDR3 region has the DNA TGTGCCAGTAGTAAAGGAGATACAGGGACCGATGGCTACACCTTC.

The rearrangement uses TRBV24-1 and TRBJ2-1; maybe TRBD2 (5 bases). The ends were cut back, 0 bases at V and 6 bases at J, with 14 bases in the middle. This CDR3 has 16 residues. Germline V CDR1 and CDR2: KGHDR, SFDVKD. CDR3: CATSDLYAGAVNEQFF. The CDR3, as DNA: TGTGCCACCAGTGATTTGTACGCGGGCGCCGTCAATGAGCAGTTCTTC.

This rearrangement joins TRBV19 to TRBJ2-1, with 8 nucleotides matching TRBD2. This CDR3 has 15 residues. CDR1 and CDR2 from the germline V gene are LNHDA and SQIVND (reference sequence). V shed 3 bases and J 3 bases; nucleotides not matched to a gene: 4. For the CDR3, the DNA is TGTGCCAGTAGTATGAAGAGCGGGAGCTACAATGAGCAGTTCTTC. Its translation: CASSMKSGSYNEQFF.

The rearrangement joins TRBV6-5 to TRBJ1-2, with D perhaps TRBD1 (6 bases). V gave up 0 bases and J gave up 6 bases, with 11 bases separating them. Germline V gene sequence: CDR1 MNHEY, CDR2 SVGAGI. The CDR3 extends over 14 amino acids. The CDR3 sequence: CASSYSRGIHGYTF. The CDR3 region has the DNA TGTGCCAGCAGTTACTCGAGGGGGATCCATGGCTACACCTTC.

V and J are TRBV13 and TRBJ2-1; 11 bases align to TRBD2. V was pared by 5 bases and J by 5 bases, with 11 bases of the junction left unmatched. CDR1 and CDR2 from the germline V gene are PRHDT and FYEKMQ (reference sequence). The CDR3 contains 17 residues. In DNA form, the CDR3 reads TGTGCCAGCAGCCCTACGGCCGGGACTAGCGGCGACAATGAGCAGTTCTTC. Its protein product is CASSPTAGTSGDNEQFF.

This chain uses TRBV18 with TRBJ2-1, with no clear D. In germline, CDR1 is KGHSH, CDR2 LQKENI. Between the trimmed V and J ends, which lost 3 bases and 9 bases, there was a span of 9 bases. This CDR3 contains 12 residues. Here the CDR3 reads CASSPFSGEQFF. The CDR3 DNA follows: TGTGCCAGCTCACCTTTCAGTGGTGAGCAGTTCTTC.

V usage is TRBV11-1 and J usage is TRBJ1-1, with a weak D call TRBD1 (5 bases). From germline, CDR1 is SGHAT and CDR2 FQDESV (reference sequence). Trimming left V 0 bases short and J 4 bases short, with 9 bases between. This CDR3 has 14 amino acids. DNA for the CDR3: TGTGCCAGCAGCTTAGCAGGGGCGAGCACTGAAGCTTTCTTT. Its translation is CASSLAGASTEAFF.